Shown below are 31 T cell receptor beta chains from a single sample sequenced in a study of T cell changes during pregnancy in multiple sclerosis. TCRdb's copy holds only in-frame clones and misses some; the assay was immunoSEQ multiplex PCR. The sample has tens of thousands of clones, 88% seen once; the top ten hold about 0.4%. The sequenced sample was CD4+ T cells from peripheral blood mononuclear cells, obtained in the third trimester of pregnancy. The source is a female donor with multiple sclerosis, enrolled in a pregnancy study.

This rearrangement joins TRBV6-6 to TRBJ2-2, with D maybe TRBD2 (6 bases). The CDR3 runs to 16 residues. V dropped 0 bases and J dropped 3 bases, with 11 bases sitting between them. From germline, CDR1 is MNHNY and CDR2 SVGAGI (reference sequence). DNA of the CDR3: TGTGCCAGCAGTTACTCTGGTGCGGGATACACCGGGGAGCTGTTTTTT. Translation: CASSYSGAGYTGELFF.

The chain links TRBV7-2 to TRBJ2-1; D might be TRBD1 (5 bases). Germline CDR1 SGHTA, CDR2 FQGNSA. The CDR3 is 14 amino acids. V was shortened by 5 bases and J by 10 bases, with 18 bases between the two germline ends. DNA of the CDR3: TGTGCCAGCAGCCGGTCCAGGGTAAGGACGGAGCAGTTCTTC. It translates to CASSRSRVRTEQFF.

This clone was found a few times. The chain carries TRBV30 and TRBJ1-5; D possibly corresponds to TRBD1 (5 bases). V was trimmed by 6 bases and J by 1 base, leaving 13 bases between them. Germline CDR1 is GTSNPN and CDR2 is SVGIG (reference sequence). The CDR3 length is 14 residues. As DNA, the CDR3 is TGTGCCTGCCGACGACCAGGGAGCAATCAGCCCCAGCATTTT. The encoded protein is CACRRPGSNQPQHF.

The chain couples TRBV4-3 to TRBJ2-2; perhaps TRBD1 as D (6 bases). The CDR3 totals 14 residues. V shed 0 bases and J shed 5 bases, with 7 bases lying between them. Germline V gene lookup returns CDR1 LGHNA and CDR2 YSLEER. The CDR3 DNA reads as TGCGCCAGCAGCCAAGAAGGGGGAACCGGGGAGCTGTTTTTT. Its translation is CASSQEGGTGELFF.

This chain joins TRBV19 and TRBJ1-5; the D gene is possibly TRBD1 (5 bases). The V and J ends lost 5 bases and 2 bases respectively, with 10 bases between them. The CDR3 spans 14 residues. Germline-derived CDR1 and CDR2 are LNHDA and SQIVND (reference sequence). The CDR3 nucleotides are TGTGCCAGTAGTGGGGGGAGGGGCAATCAGCCCCAGCATTTT. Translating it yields CASSGGRGNQPQHF.

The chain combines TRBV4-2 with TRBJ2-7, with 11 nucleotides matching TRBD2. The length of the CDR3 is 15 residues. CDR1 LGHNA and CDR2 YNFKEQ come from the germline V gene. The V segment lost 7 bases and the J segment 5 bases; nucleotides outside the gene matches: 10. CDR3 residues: CASTQRLAGLDEQYF. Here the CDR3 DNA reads TGTGCCAGCACCCAGCGACTAGCGGGGCTCGACGAGCAGTACTTC.

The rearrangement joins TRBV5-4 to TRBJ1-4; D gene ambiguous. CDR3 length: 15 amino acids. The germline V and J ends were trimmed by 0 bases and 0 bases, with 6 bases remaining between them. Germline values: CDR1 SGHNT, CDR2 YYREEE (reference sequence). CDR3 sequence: CASSLASATNEKLFF. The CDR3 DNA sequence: TGTGCCAGCAGCTTGGCCTCAGCAACTAATGAAAAACTGTTTTTT.

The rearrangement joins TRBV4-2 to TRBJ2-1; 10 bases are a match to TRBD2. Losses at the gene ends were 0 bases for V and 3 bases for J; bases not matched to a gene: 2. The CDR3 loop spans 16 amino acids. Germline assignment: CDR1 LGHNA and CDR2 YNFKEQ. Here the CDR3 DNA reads TGTGCCAGCAGCCAAGAATTAGCGGGGGGCTACAATGAGCAGTTCTTC. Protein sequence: CASSQELAGGYNEQFF.

The CDR3, as DNA: TGTGCCAGCAGCTTTCCTTCGACAGGGAGGCGAATCGACTATGGCTACACCTTC. Amino acids: CASSFPSTGRRIDYGYTF. The rearrangement uses TRBV7-2 and TRBJ1-2, with 7 bases fitting TRBD1. This CDR3 region has 18 residues. Germline CDR1 is SGHTA and CDR2 is FQGNSA. The V and J ends lost 3 bases and 3 bases, in that order; junction bases with no gene match: 16.

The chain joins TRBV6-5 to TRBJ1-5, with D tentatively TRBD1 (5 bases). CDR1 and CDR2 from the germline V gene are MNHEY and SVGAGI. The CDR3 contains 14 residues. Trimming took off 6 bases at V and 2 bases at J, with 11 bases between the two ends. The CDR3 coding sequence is TGTGCCAGCAGGGGGCGCAGGGGCAATCAGCCCCAGCATTTT. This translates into CASRGRRGNQPQHF.

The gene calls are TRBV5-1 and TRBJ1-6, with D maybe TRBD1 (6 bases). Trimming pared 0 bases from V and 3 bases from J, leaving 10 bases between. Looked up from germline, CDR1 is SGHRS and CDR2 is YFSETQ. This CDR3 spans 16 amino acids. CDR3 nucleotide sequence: TGCGCCAGCAGCTTGGGGACAGAGAACTATAATTCACCCCTCCACTTT. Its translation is CASSLGTENYNSPLHF.

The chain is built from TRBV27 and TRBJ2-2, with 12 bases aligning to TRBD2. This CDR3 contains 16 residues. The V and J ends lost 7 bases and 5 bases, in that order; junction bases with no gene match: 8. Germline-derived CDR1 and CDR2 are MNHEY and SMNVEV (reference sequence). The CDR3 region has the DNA TGTGCCAGCAACCTCGGCGGACTAGCGGGGACCGGGGAGCTGTTTTTT. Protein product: CASNLGGLAGTGELFF.

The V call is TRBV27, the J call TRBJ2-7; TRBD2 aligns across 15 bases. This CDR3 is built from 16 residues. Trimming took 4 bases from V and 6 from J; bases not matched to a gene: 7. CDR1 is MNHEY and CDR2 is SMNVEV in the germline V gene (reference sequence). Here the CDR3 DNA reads TGTGCCAGCAGTTCCCAGGGACTAGCGGGAGGCGGCGAGCAGTACTTC. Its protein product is CASSSQGLAGGGEQYF.

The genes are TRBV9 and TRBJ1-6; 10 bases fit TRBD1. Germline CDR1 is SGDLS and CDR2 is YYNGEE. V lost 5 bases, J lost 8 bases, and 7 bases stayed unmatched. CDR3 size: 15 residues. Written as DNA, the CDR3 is TGTGCCAGCAGTGCTACGGGACAGGGGTATTCACCCCTCCACTTT. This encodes CASSATGQGYSPLHF.

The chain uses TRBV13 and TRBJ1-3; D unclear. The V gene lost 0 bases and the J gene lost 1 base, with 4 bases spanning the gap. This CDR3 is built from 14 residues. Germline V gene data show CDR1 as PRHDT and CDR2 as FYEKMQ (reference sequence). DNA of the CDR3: TGTGCCAGCAGCTTAGGCCCATCTGGAAACACCATATATTTT. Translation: CASSLGPSGNTIYF.

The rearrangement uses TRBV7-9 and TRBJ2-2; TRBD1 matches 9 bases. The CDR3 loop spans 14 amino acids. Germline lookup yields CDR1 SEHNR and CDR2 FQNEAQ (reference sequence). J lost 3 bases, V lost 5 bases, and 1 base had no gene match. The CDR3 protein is CASSRTGDTGELFF. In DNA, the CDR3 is TGTGCCAGCAGCCGGACAGGGGACACCGGGGAGCTGTTTTTT.

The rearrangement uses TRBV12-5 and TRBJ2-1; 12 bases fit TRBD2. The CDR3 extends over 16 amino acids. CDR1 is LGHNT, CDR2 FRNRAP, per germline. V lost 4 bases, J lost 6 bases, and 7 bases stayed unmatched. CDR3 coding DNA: TGTGCTAGTGGTTCCCCGGGGACTAGCGGGCCCAATGAGCAGTTCTTC. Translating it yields CASGSPGTSGPNEQFF. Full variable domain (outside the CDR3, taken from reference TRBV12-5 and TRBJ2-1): DARVTQTPRHKVTEMGQEVTMRCQPILGHNTVFWYRQTMMQGLELLAYFRNRAPLDDSGMPKDRFSAEMPDATLATLKIQPSEPRDSAVYFCASGSPGTSGPNEQFFGPGTRLTVL.

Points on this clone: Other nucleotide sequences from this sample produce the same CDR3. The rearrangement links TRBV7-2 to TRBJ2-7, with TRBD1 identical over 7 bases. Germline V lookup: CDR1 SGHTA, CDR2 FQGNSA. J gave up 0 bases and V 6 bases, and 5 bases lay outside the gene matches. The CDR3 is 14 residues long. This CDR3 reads CASSSGGSSYEQYF. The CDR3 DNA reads TGTGCCAGCAGTTCAGGGGGTAGCTCCTACGAGCAGTACTTC.

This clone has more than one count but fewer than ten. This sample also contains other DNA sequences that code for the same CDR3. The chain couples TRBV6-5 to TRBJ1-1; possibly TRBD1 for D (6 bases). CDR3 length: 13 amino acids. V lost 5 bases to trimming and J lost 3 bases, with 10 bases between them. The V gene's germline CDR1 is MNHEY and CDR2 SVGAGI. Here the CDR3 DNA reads TGTGCCAGCAGTCCTCGGACAGACACTGAAGCTTTCTTT. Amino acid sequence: CASSPRTDTEAFF.

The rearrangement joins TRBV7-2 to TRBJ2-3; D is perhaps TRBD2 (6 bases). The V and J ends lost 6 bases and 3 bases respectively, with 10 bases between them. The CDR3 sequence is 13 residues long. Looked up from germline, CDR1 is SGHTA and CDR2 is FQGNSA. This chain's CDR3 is CASRRETTDTQYF. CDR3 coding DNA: TGTGCCAGCAGGCGGGAAACAACAGATACGCAGTATTTT.

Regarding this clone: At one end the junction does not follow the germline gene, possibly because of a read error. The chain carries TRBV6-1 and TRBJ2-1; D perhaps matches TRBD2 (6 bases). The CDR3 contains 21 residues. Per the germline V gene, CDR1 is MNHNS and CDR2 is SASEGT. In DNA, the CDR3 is TGCGCCAGCAGTGAAATGCATGGGAGGAGTGTGAAGGATCTGTCCTACAATGAGCAGTTCTTC. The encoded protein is CASSEMHGRSVKDLSYNEQFF.

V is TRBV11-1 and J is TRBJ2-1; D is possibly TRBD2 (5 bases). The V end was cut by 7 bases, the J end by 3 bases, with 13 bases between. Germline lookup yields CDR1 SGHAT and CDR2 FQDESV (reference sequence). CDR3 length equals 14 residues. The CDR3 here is CASTQEAVYNEQFF. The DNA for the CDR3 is TGTGCCAGCACTCAGGAGGCAGTCTACAATGAGCAGTTCTTC.

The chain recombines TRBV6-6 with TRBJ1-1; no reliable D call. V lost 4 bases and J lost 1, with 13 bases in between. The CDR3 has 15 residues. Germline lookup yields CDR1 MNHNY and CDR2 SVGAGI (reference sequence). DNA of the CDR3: TGTGCCAGCAGTTCCCCCCGAGGGAGGAACACTGAAGCTTTCTTT. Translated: CASSSPRGRNTEAFF.

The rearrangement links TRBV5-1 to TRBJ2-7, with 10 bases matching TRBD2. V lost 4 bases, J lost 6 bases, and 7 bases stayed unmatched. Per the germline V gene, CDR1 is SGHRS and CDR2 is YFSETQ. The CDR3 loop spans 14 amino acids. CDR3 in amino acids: CASSGGLAGVEQYF. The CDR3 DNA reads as TGCGCCAGCAGCGGGGGGCTAGCGGGAGTCGAGCAGTACTTC.

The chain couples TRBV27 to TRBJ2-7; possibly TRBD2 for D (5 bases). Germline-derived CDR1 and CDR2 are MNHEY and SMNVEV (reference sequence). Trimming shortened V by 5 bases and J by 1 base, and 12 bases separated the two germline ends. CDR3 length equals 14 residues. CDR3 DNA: TGTGCCAGCAGTCCCCGGACTTTATCCTACGAGCAGTACTTC. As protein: CASSPRTLSYEQYF.

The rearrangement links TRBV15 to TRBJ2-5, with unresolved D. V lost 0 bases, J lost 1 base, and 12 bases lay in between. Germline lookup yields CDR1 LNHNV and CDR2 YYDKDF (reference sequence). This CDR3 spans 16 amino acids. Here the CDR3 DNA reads TGTGCCACCAGCAGAGATCTGAGCAACCCCCAAGAGACCCAGTACTTC. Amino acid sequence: CATSRDLSNPQETQYF.

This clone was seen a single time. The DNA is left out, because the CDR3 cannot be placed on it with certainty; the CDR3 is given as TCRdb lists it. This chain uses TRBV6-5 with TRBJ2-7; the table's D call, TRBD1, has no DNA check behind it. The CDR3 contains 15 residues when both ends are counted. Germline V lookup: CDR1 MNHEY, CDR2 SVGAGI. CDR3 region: CASSPKVGGGTGLHF.

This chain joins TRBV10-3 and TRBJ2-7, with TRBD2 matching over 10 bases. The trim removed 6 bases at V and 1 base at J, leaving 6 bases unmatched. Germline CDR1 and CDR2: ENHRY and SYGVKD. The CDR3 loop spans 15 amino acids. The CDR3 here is CAISPGLANSYEQYF. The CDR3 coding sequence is TGTGCCATCAGCCCGGGACTAGCGAATTCCTACGAGCAGTACTTC.

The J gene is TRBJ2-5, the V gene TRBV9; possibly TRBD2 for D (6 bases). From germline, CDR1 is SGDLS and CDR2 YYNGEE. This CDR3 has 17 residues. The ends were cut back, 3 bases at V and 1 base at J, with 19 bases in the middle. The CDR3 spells CASSAGVGQLSQETQYF. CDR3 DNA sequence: TGTGCCAGCAGCGCGGGGGTGGGGCAGCTAAGCCAAGAGACCCAGTACTTC.

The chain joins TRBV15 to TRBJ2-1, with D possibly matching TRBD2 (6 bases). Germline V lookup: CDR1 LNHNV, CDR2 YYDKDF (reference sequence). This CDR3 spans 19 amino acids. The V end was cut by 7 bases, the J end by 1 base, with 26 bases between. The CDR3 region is CATTRLQHSRGRSYNEQFF. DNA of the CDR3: TGTGCCACCACCAGGTTGCAACATTCGCGGGGAAGGTCCTACAATGAGCAGTTCTTC. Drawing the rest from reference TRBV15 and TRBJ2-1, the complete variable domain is DAMVIQNPRYQVTQFGKPVTLSCSQTLNHNVMYWYQQKSSQAPKLLFHYYDKDFNNEADTPDNFQSRRPNTSFCFLDIRSPGLGDTAMYLCATTRLQHSRGRSYNEQFFGPGTRLTVL.

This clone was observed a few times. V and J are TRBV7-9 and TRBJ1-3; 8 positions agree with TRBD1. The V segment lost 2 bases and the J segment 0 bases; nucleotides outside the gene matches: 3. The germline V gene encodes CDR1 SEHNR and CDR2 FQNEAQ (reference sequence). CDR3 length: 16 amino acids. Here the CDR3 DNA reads TGTGCCAGCAGCTTATCAGGGGGCCCCTCTGGAAACACCATATATTTT. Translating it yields CASSLSGGPSGNTIYF. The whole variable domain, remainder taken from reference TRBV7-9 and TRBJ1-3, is DTGVSQNPRHKITKRGQNVTFRCDPISEHNRLYWYRQTLGQGPEFLTYFQNEAQLEKSRLLSDRFSAERPKGSFSTLEIQRTEQGDSAMYLCASSLSGGPSGNTIYFGEGSWLTVV.